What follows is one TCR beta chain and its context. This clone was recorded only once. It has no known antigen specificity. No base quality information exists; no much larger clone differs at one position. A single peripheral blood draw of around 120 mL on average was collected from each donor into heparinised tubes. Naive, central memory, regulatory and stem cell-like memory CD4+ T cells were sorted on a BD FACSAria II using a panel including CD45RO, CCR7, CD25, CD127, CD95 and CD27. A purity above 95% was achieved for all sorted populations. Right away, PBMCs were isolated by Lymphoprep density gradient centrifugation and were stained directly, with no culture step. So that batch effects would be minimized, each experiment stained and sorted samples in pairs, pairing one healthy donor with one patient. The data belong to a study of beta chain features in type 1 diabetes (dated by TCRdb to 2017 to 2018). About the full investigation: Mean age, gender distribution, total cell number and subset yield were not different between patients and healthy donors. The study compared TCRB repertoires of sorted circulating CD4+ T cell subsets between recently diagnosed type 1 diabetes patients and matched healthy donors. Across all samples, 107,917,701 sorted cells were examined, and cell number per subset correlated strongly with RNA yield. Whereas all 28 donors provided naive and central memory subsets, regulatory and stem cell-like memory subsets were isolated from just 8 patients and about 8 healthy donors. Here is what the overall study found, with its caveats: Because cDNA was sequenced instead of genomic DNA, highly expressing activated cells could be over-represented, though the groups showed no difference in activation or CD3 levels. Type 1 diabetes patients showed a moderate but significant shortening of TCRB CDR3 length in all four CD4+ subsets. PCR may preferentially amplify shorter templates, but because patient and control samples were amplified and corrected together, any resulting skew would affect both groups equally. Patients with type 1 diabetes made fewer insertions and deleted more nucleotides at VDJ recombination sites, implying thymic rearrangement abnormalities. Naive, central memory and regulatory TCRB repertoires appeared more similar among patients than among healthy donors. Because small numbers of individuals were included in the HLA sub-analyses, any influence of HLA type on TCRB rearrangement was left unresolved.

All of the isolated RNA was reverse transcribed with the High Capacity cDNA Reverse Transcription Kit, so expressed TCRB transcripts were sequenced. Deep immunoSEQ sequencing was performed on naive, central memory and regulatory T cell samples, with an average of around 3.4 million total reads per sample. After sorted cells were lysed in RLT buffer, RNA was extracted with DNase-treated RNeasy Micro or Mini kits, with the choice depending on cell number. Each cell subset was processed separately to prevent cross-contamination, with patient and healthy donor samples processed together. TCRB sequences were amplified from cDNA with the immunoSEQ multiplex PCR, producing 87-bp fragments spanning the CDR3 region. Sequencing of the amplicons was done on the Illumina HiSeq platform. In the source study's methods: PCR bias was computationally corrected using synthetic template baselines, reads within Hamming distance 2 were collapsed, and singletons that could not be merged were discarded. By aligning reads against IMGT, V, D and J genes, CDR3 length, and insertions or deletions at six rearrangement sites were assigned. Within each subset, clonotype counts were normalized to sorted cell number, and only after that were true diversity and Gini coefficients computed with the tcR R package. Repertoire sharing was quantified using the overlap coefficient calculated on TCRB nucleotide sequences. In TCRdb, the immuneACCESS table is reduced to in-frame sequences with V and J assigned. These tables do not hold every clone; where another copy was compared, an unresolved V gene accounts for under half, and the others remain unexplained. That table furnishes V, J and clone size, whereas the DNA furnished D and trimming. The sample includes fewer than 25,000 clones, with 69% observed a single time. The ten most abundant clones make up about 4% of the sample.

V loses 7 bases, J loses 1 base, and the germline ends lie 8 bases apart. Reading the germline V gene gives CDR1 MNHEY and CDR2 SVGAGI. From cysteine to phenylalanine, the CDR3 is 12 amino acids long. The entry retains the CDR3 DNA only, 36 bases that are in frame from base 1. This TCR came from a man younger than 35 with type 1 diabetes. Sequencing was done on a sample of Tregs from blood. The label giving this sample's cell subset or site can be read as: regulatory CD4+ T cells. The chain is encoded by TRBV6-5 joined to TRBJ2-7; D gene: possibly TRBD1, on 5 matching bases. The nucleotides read TGTGCCAGCAAGGACATGTCCTACGAGCAGTACTTC. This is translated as CASKDMSYEQYF.